These 13 T cell receptor beta chains originate from one sample sequenced in a study of cytomegalovirus exposure and HLA in healthy donors (dated by TCRdb to 2015 to 2018). Receptor libraries were prepared by the immunoSEQ multiplex PCR assay. In its TCRdb copy, this immuneACCESS table keeps in-frame sequences only and misses some clones. Where compared with another copy, unresolved V genes explain less than half of these, and the others have no known cause. This sample gives roughly 60,000 clones in total; 91% of them show up just once. The top ten clonotypes cover around 2.2% of the sample. Sequencing was done on a sample of PBMCs. These receptors all stem from a woman in her 30s in good health and CMV-seronegative.

The chain has TRBV10-3 and TRBJ2-5, with a weak D call TRBD2 (5 bases). Germline V CDR1 and CDR2: ENHRY, SYGVKD. V lost 5 bases to trimming and J lost 4 bases, with 8 bases between them. This CDR3 region has 12 residues. The CDR3 DNA is TGTGCCATCAGTCCAGGAGGAGAGACCCAGTACTTC. Its protein is CAISPGGETQYF.

This chain uses TRBV30 with TRBJ1-5, with 8 bases identical to TRBD1. CDR1 and CDR2 from the germline V gene are GTSNPN and SVGIG (reference sequence). The junction had 3 bases not matched to a gene; V was cut back by 1 base and J by 1 base. This CDR3 contains 15 residues. CDR3 nucleotide sequence: TGTGCCTGGAGTGAAGACAGGGGAAGCAATCAGCCCCAGCATTTT. This encodes CAWSEDRGSNQPQHF.

The rearrangement joins TRBV28 to TRBJ1-1; the D gene is possibly TRBD1 (5 bases). Germline-derived CDR1 and CDR2 are MDHEN and SYDVKM. The V gene lost 6 bases and the J gene lost 1 base, with 12 bases spanning the gap. This CDR3 region has 14 residues. The CDR3 DNA reads TGTGCCAGCAGGCCGCTCCAGGGGAACACTGAAGCTTTCTTT. Translation gives CASRPLQGNTEAFF.

DNA of the CDR3: TGTGCCAGCTCACCAGCTGGTAGCGGGACCAATGAGCAGTTCTTC. Amino acid sequence: CASSPAGSGTNEQFF. J is TRBJ2-1 and V is TRBV18; 8 positions match TRBD2. V was pared by 2 bases and J by 6 bases, with 6 bases of the junction left unmatched. Germline V gene lookup returns CDR1 KGHSH and CDR2 LQKENI. The CDR3 sequence is 15 residues long. The full variable domain, rest sourced from reference TRBV18 and TRBJ2-1, is NAGVMQNPRHLVRRRGQEARLRCSPMKGHSHVYWYRQLPEEGLKFMVYLQKENIIDESGMPKERFSAEFPKEGPSILRIQQVVRGDSAAYFCASSPAGSGTNEQFFGPGTRLTVL.

The chain couples TRBV27 to TRBJ2-1; 8 nucleotides align to TRBD2. Losses at the gene ends were 6 bases for V and 7 bases for J; bases not matched to a gene: 8. Looked up from germline, CDR1 is MNHEY and CDR2 is SMNVEV (reference sequence). This CDR3 has 14 residues. The CDR3 sequence: CASRPNGGRNEQFF. CDR3 DNA: TGTGCCAGCAGACCTAATGGCGGGAGGAATGAGCAGTTCTTC.

The genes are TRBV7-3 and TRBJ2-3; tentatively, D is TRBD2 (6 bases). V lost 1 base, J lost 5 bases, and 7 bases lay in between. This CDR3 comprises 13 residues. Germline CDR1 and CDR2: SGHTA and FQGTGA. The CDR3 sequence is CASSLKGLDTQYF. The CDR3 region has the DNA TGTGCCAGCAGCTTAAAGGGACTAGATACGCAGTATTTT.

The chain links TRBV18 to TRBJ2-3, with D maybe TRBD2 (5 bases). The CDR3 loop spans 15 amino acids. Trimming removed 2 bases at V and 6 bases at J, with 15 bases between. Per the germline V gene, CDR1 is KGHSH and CDR2 is LQKENI. The CDR3 DNA follows: TGTGCCAGCTCACCAGGGAGTTTAAGACCTGATACGCAGTATTTT. It yields the protein CASSPGSLRPDTQYF.

The rearrangement links TRBV9 to TRBJ2-5; 8 positions agree with TRBD1. The J segment lost 5 bases and the V segment lost 2 bases, leaving 2 bases of the junction unmatched. There are 13 residues in the CDR3. Germline V gene sequence: CDR1 SGDLS, CDR2 YYNGEE. CDR3 loop: CASSVQGAETQYF. DNA of the CDR3: TGTGCCAGCAGCGTTCAGGGGGCGGAGACCCAGTACTTC. Full variable domain (remainder filled in from reference TRBV9 and TRBJ2-5): DSGVTQTPKHLITATGQRVTLRCSPRSGDLSVYWYQQSLDQGLQFLIQYYNGEERAKGNILERFSAQQFPDLHSELNLSSLELGDSALYFCASSVQGAETQYFGPGTRLLVL.

The chain links TRBV13 to TRBJ2-3; TRBD2 aligns across 11 bases. Germline V gene data show CDR1 as PRHDT and CDR2 as FYEKMQ (reference sequence). V shed 4 bases, J shed 7 bases, and the junction held 10 bases outside the gene matches. The CDR3 spans 16 residues. The CDR3 sequence is CASSSSPGLAEYTQYF. The CDR3 nucleotides are TGTGCCAGCAGCTCCAGTCCGGGACTAGCGGAATATACGCAGTATTTT.

This sequence joins TRBV10-3 and TRBJ1-5; 8 bases align to TRBD1. Germline V gives CDR1 ENHRY, CDR2 SYGVKD. The CDR3 length is 13 residues. V lost 6 bases to trimming and J lost 5 bases; unmatched junction nucleotides: 3. The CDR3, as DNA: TGTGCCATCAGGGACAGGGATGATCAGCCCCAGCATTTT. Protein: CAIRDRDDQPQHF.

V and J are TRBV11-2 and TRBJ2-2; 8 bases align to TRBD2. J gave up 0 bases and V 4 bases, and 7 bases lay outside the gene matches. The CDR3 extends over 17 amino acids. The germline gives CDR1 SGHAT, CDR2 FQNNGV. The CDR3 protein is CASSSWLAGTNTGELFF. CDR3 nucleotides: TGTGCCAGCAGCTCTTGGCTAGCGGGTACGAACACCGGGGAGCTGTTTTTT.

The gene calls are TRBV6-6 and TRBJ1-5, with 7 bases aligning to TRBD1. Germline CDR1 and CDR2: MNHNY and SVGAGI (reference sequence). The CDR3 is 13 amino acids. J was trimmed by 6 bases and V by 7 bases; bases with no gene match: 6. CDR3 bases: TGTGCCAGCACCCAGGGGGTGGGTCAGCCCCAGCATTTT. Residues: CASTQGVGQPQHF.

J is TRBJ2-1 and V is TRBV6-6; TRBD2 agrees at 9 bases. Germline assignment: CDR1 MNHNY and CDR2 SVGAGI (reference sequence). Trimming removed 7 bases from V and 6 bases from J; junction bases left unmatched: 10. This CDR3 contains 15 residues. CDR3 nucleotide sequence: TGTGCCAGCATTGAAACCGGGACTAGCCTCAATGAGCAGTTCTTC. Translation gives CASIETGTSLNEQFF.